One sample yielded the 3 T cell receptor beta chains listed below, sequenced in a study of tumor and adjacent non-tumor tissue in lung cancer. RNA was extracted from bulk tissue without any cell sorting. Distant lung tissue was collected more than 3 cm away from the tumor edge. The library came from three nested PCR rounds adapted from ARM-PCR protocols. TCRdb passed the multiplex PCR reads through MiXCR, listing each CDR3 protein once. This table has 43,000 or so distinct CDR3 sequences, roughly 60% appearing once. The sequencing sample was made of distant non-tumor lung tissue. The receptors stem from a man in his fifties with non-small cell lung cancer.

As to this clonotype: This sequence may be a read error, since a much larger clone differs from it by one base. No conserved phenylalanine or tryptophan is present at the end of the CDR3, so a read error is the likely explanation. The V and J genes are TRBV20-1 and TRBJ2-1; D possibly corresponds to TRBD1 (6 bases). This CDR3 contains 13 residues. CDR1 is DFQATT and CDR2 is SNEGSKA in the germline V gene (reference sequence). Trimming took 6 bases from V and 2 from J, leaving 11 bases between them. CDR3 coding DNA: TGCAGTGCCCCCCGGACAGCCTACAATGAGCAGTTCTCC. Translated, it gives CSAPRTAYNEQFS.

The rearrangement joins TRBV6-1 to TRBJ2-7; tentatively, D is TRBD2 (5 bases). V was shortened by 4 bases and J by 7 bases, with 14 bases between the two germline ends. There are 13 residues in the CDR3. Germline V gene lookup returns CDR1 MNHNS and CDR2 SASEGT. The CDR3 sequence: CASSVGLGREQYF. CDR3 nucleotide sequence: TGTGCCAGCAGTGTAGGACTGGGTCGGGAGCAGTACTTC.

In regard to this clonotype: This is likely a read error, given that the CDR3 carries no conserved phenylalanine or tryptophan at its end. The DNA is left out, because the CDR3 cannot be placed on it with certainty; the CDR3 is given as TCRdb lists it. The J gene is TRBJ1-6, the V gene TRBV6-8; the D call TRBD1 from the table was never checked on the DNA. The CDR3 length equals 20 residues, ends included. CDR1 is MNHGY and CDR2 is SAAAGT in the germline V gene. This chain's CDR3 is CASSAFFVRQGIVYNSPLHL.